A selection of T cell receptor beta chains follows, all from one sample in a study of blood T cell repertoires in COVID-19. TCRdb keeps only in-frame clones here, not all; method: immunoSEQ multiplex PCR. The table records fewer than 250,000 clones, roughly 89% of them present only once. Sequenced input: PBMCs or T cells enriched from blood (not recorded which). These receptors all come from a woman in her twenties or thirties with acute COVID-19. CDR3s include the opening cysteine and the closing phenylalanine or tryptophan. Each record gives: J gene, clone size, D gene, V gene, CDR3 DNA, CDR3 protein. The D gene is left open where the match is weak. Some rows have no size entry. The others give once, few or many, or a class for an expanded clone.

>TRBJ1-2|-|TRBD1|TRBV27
TGTGCCAGCAGTTTATCCTTAGGGACAGGGAACCTTTATGGCTACACCTTC
CASSLSLGTGNLYGYTF
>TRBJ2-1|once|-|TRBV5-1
TGCGCCAGCAGCTTGGGTTTAAGCCAAGCCCGAGCAAATGAGCAGTTCTTC
CASSLGLSQARANEQFF
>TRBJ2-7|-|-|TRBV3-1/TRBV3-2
TGTGCCAGCAGCCACCTAAGGAGGGGTTACTACGAGCAGTACTTC
CASSHLRRGYYEQYF
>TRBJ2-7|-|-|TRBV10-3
TGTGCCTCCAGCACGGAGGACTACGAGCAGTACTTC
CASSTEDYEQYF
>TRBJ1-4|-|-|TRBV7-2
TGTGCCAGCAGCTTTGGGGGGTTGAATGAAAAACTGTTTTTT
CASSFGGLNEKLFF
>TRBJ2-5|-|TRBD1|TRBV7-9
TGTGCCAGCAGCCGACAGGGAGCCAGGGCCCAGTACTTC
CASSRQGARAQYF
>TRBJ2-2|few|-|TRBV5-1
TGCGCCAGCAACTTAGAGGGCACCGGGGAGCTGTTTTTT
CASNLEGTGELFF
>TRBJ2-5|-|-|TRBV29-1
TGCAGCGTTGACGGAGAGACCCAGTACTTC
CSVDGETQYF
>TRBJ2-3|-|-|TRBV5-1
TGCGCCAGCAGCTTGGCGGACAGACTCACAGATACGCAGTATTTT
CASSLADRLTDTQYF
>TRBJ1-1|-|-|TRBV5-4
TGTGCCAGCAGCTTACCCCATAGGGGTGACACTGAAGCTTTCTTT
CASSLPHRGDTEAFF